This is a list of T cell receptor beta chains from one sample in a study of control samples from healthy donors and cancer patients. Repertoires were generated with immunoSEQ multiplex PCR, while TCRdb's copy carries only in-frame clones and drops some. The sample lists some 140,000 clones, 85% to 90% occurring once. What was sequenced was PBMCs. Receptor source: a man between 50 and 59 years old with head and neck cancer. Both conserved end residues are part of each CDR3. A D gene is named only where the DNA matches it firmly. Some rows have no size entry. The others give once, few or many, or a class for an expanded clone.

J: TRBJ2-1; D: -; length: 18; V: TRBV7-6; size: -; CDR3: CASSPPSGLSDFFNEQFF; DNA: TGTGCCAGCAGCCCCCCCTCGGGGCTATCGGATTTCTTTAATGAGCAGTTCTTC
J: TRBJ2-7; D: -; length: 15; V: TRBV5-6; size: -; CDR3: CASSSPVVRPYEQYF; DNA: TGTGCCAGCAGCTCCCCGGTCGTCCGGCCCTACGAGCAGTACTTC
J: TRBJ1-1; D: -; length: 13; V: TRBV10-1; size: -; CDR3: CASKYTENTEAFF; DNA: TGCGCCAGCAAATACACCGAGAACACTGAAGCTTTCTTT
J: TRBJ2-7; D: -; length: 12; V: TRBV28; size: -; CDR3: CASSLRGREQYF; DNA: TGTGCCAGCAGTTTAAGAGGGCGCGAGCAGTACTTC
J: TRBJ2-3; D: TRBD2; length: 16; V: TRBV3-1/TRBV3-2; size: -; CDR3: CASSFLAGEGTDTQYF; DNA: TGTGCCAGCAGCTTTCTAGCGGGAGAAGGCACAGATACGCAGTATTTT
J: TRBJ1-2; D: -; length: 14; V: TRBV3-1/TRBV3-2; size: once; CDR3: CASSQQGDRRRHTF; DNA: TGTGCCAGCAGCCAACAAGGGGACCGACGGAGGCACACCTTC
J: TRBJ1-1; D: -; length: 17; V: TRBV9; size: -; CDR3: CASSVGLPQGHNTEAFF; DNA: TGTGCCAGCAGCGTAGGCCTCCCCCAAGGCCATAACACTGAAGCTTTCTTT
J: TRBJ2-1; D: -; length: 12; V: TRBV6-6; size: -; CDR3: CASRPTSNEQFF; DNA: TGTGCCAGCAGGCCAACTAGCAATGAGCAGTTCTTC
J: TRBJ1-1; D: -; length: 13; V: TRBV5-6; size: -; CDR3: CASSSQGNTEAFF; DNA: TGTGCCAGCAGCTCGCAGGGCAACACTGAAGCTTTCTTT
J: TRBJ1-3; D: -; length: 15; V: TRBV6-5; size: -; CDR3: CASDPAADARNTIYF; DNA: TGTGCCAGCGATCCTGCAGCCGACGCTAGAAACACCATATATTTT
J: TRBJ2-7; D: TRBD1; length: 15; V: TRBV5-4; size: -; CDR3: CASSNRGNSPGEQYF; DNA: TGTGCCAGCAGCAACAGGGGGAACTCACCGGGAGAGCAGTACTTC
J: TRBJ1-1; D: TRBD1; length: 14; V: TRBV27; size: -; CDR3: CASKVGTVNTEAFF; DNA: TGTGCCAGCAAGGTTGGGACAGTGAACACTGAAGCTTTCTTT
J: TRBJ1-2; D: TRBD1; length: 19; V: TRBV14; size: -; CDR3: CASSLTLAGGELANYGYTF; DNA: TGTGCCAGCAGCCTAACGTTAGCAGGGGGCGAGTTAGCTAACTATGGCTACACCTTC
J: TRBJ1-1; D: -; length: 14; V: TRBV7-9; size: -; CDR3: CASSLRILNTEAFF; DNA: TGTGCCAGCAGCTTAAGGATTCTGAACACTGAAGCTTTCTTT
J: TRBJ2-5; D: TRBD2; length: 13; V: TRBV5-4; size: -; CDR3: CACGGAGQETQYF; DNA: TGTGCCTGCGGGGGGGCCGGCCAAGAGACCCAGTACTTC
J: TRBJ2-7; D: -; length: 14; V: TRBV3-1/TRBV3-2; size: -; CDR3: CASSQADSRLEQYF; DNA: TGTGCCAGCAGCCAAGCGGACAGCCGTCTTGAGCAGTACTTC
J: TRBJ2-7; D: -; length: 12; V: TRBV29-1; size: -; CDR3: CSVRGLSYEQYF; DNA: TGCAGCGTTCGGGGACTGTCCTACGAGCAGTACTTC
J: TRBJ2-1; D: -; length: 16; V: TRBV5-8; size: -; CDR3: CASSLYVRYSYNEQFF; DNA: TGTGCCAGCAGCTTGTACGTGCGTTACTCCTACAATGAGCAGTTCTTC
J: TRBJ1-2; D: -; length: 12; V: TRBV19; size: -; CDR3: CASSIRNYGYTF; DNA: TGTGCCAGTAGTATTCGGAACTATGGCTACACCTTC
J: TRBJ2-4; D: -; length: 14; V: TRBV5-1; size: -; CDR3: CASSTGQFQNIQYF; DNA: TGCGCCAGCAGCACCGGACAGTTCCAAAACATTCAGTACTTC
J: TRBJ1-1; D: -; length: 13; V: TRBV10-1; size: many; CDR3: CASSEQGRSEAFF; DNA: TGCGCCAGCAGTGAGCAGGGTAGGTCTGAAGCTTTCTTT
J: TRBJ1-4; D: -; length: 13; V: TRBV25-1; size: -; CDR3: CASRGPGPEKLFF; DNA: TGTGCCAGCAGGGGGCCAGGACCCGAAAAACTGTTTTTT
J: TRBJ1-2; D: -; length: 14; V: TRBV3-1/TRBV3-2; size: -; CDR3: CASSQDLRLSGYTF; DNA: TGTGCCAGCAGCCAAGATCTCCGACTTAGTGGCTACACCTTC
J: TRBJ2-6; D: TRBD1; length: 15; V: TRBV6-5; size: -; CDR3: CASRAQGAGANVLTF; DNA: TGTGCCAGCAGAGCCCAGGGGGCTGGGGCCAACGTCCTGACTTTC
J: TRBJ2-1; D: -; length: 13; V: TRBV15; size: once; CDR3: CATDDSSYNEQFF; DNA: TGTGCCACGGATGATAGCTCCTACAATGAGCAGTTCTTC
J: TRBJ2-1; D: TRBD2; length: 17; V: TRBV7-2; size: -; CDR3: CASSLGGPGSGRNEQFF; DNA: TGTGCCAGCAGCTTAGGGGGTCCCGGAAGCGGGAGAAATGAGCAGTTCTTC
J: TRBJ1-5; D: TRBD1; length: 16; V: TRBV4-2; size: -; CDR3: CASSQDLTGVTQPQHF; DNA: TGTGCCAGCAGCCAAGATCTGACAGGGGTGACTCAGCCCCAGCATTTT
J: TRBJ1-2; D: -; length: 13; V: TRBV12-3/TRBV12-4; size: -; CDR3: CASSPPNSIGYTF; DNA: TGTGCCAGCAGTCCGCCCAACAGCATTGGCTACACCTTC
J: TRBJ1-6; D: -; length: 16; V: TRBV7-9; size: -; CDR3: CASHYGEYQLNSPLHF; DNA: TGTGCCAGCCATTATGGGGAGTACCAACTCAATTCACCCCTCCACTTT
J: TRBJ1-1; D: -; length: 14; V: TRBV7-9; size: -; CDR3: CASSLSLTNTEAFF; DNA: TGTGCCAGCAGCTTATCCTTGACGAACACTGAAGCTTTCTTT
J: TRBJ2-1; D: -; length: 14; V: TRBV18; size: -; CDR3: CASSPSSVYNEQFF; DNA: TGTGCCAGCTCACCGTCGTCGGTTTACAATGAGCAGTTCTTC
J: TRBJ1-6; D: -; length: 15; V: TRBV18; size: -; CDR3: CASSPDGTNNSPLHF; DNA: TGTGCCAGCTCACCGGACGGTACGAATAATTCACCCCTCCACTTT
J: TRBJ1-2; D: -; length: 15; V: TRBV6-5; size: -; CDR3: CASSYSEINPYGYTF; DNA: TGTGCCAGCAGTTACTCCGAGATAAATCCCTATGGCTACACCTTC
J: TRBJ1-4; D: -; length: 13; V: TRBV19; size: -; CDR3: CASSPALNEKLFF; DNA: TGTGCCAGTAGCCCCGCGCTAAATGAAAAACTGTTTTTT
J: TRBJ1-5; D: -; length: 13; V: TRBV19; size: -; CDR3: CASSQGINQPQHF; DNA: TGTGCCAGTAGTCAGGGGATCAATCAGCCCCAGCATTTT
J: TRBJ2-2; D: -; length: 19; V: TRBV18; size: -; CDR3: CASSRNGLQGTSNTGELFF; DNA: TGTGCCAGCTCACGGAACGGACTACAAGGGACGTCTAACACCGGGGAGCTGTTTTTT
J: TRBJ2-1; D: TRBD2; length: 15; V: TRBV28; size: few; CDR3: CASSQIAGGTNEQFF; DNA: TGTGCCAGCAGCCAAATAGCGGGAGGAACCAATGAGCAGTTCTTC
J: TRBJ1-6; D: -; length: 13; V: TRBV5-6; size: -; CDR3: CASSLGSGSPLHF; DNA: TGTGCCAGCAGCTTGGGCTCGGGTTCACCCCTCCACTTT
J: TRBJ2-3; D: -; length: 18; V: TRBV11-3; size: -; CDR3: CASSSGQRGGSGTDTQYF; DNA: TGTGCCAGCAGCTCGGGACAGCGCGGGGGTTCTGGCACAGATACGCAGTATTTT
J: TRBJ2-7; D: -; length: 12; V: TRBV10-2; size: -; CDR3: CASSPQGYEQYF; DNA: TGCGCCAGCAGTCCCCAGGGGTACGAGCAGTACTTC
J: TRBJ2-7; D: TRBD1; length: 15; V: TRBV6-1; size: -; CDR3: CASSERDREYYEQYF; DNA: TGTGCCAGCAGTGAAAGGGACAGGGAGTACTACGAGCAGTACTTC
J: TRBJ1-1; D: TRBD1; length: 16; V: TRBV6-1; size: -; CDR3: CASSVFGTGMNTEAFF; DNA: TGTGCCAGCAGTGTCTTTGGGACAGGGATGAACACTGAAGCTTTCTTT
J: TRBJ1-2; D: -; length: 14; V: TRBV9; size: -; CDR3: CASSVAREGVGYTF; DNA: TGTGCCAGCAGCGTAGCTAGGGAGGGAGTCGGCTACACCTTC
J: TRBJ1-3; D: -; length: 19; V: TRBV19; size: -; CDR3: CASSPSGTYDLLSGNTIYF; DNA: TGTGCCAGTAGCCCTTCAGGCACTTACGATCTACTCTCTGGAAACACCATATATTTT
J: TRBJ1-1; D: TRBD1; length: 13; V: TRBV6-5; size: -; CDR3: CASQGGPRTEAFF; DNA: TGTGCCAGCCAGGGGGGGCCGCGGACTGAAGCTTTCTTT
J: TRBJ1-2; D: -; length: 17; V: TRBV7-8; size: -; CDR3: CASTLDRMADSGYGYTF; DNA: TGTGCCAGCACCTTGGATAGGATGGCCGACTCCGGCTATGGCTACACCTTC
J: TRBJ2-1; D: TRBD2; length: 15; V: TRBV7-3; size: -; CDR3: CASSPSGSSYNEQFF; DNA: TGTGCCAGCAGCCCCAGCGGGAGCTCCTACAATGAGCAGTTCTTC
J: TRBJ2-2; D: -; length: 16; V: TRBV18; size: -; CDR3: CASSPRAGGNTGELFF; DNA: TGTGCCAGCTCACCTCGAGCGGGCGGGAACACCGGGGAGCTGTTTTTT
J: TRBJ2-3; D: TRBD1; length: 15; V: TRBV29-1; size: -; CDR3: CSVVLGQRRTDTQYF; DNA: TGCAGCGTTGTTTTGGGACAGCGACGCACAGATACGCAGTATTTT
J: TRBJ1-5; D: -; length: 15; V: TRBV28; size: -; CDR3: CASSLFGAGGEPQHF; DNA: TGTGCCAGCAGTTTATTCGGGGCTGGGGGGGAGCCCCAGCATTTT
J: TRBJ2-7; D: -; length: 17; V: TRBV3-1/TRBV3-2; size: -; CDR3: CASSPTRRTNSPYEQYF; DNA: TGTGCCAGCAGCCCCACCCGAAGGACTAACAGCCCCTACGAGCAGTACTTC
J: TRBJ1-6; D: -; length: 12; V: TRBV7-6; size: once; CDR3: CASSFGESPLHF; DNA: TGTGCCAGCAGCTTCGGGGAATCACCCCTCCACTTT
J: TRBJ2-1; D: TRBD2; length: 13; V: TRBV29-1; size: -; CDR3: CSVIPGTSLPLFF; DNA: TGCAGCGTTATCCCTGGGACTAGCCTTCCGCTGTTCTTC
J: TRBJ2-1; D: -; length: 12; V: TRBV24-1; size: -; CDR3: CATSVGRNEQFF; DNA: TGTGCCACCAGTGTAGGGCGGAATGAGCAGTTCTTC
J: TRBJ2-3; D: TRBD2; length: 16; V: TRBV28; size: -; CDR3: CASSSGLAGGRDTQYF; DNA: TGTGCCAGCAGTTCCGGACTAGCGGGGGGCCGAGATACGCAGTATTTT
J: TRBJ2-3; D: -; length: 12; V: TRBV12-3/TRBV12-4; size: -; CDR3: CASSNTRDTQYF; DNA: TGTGCCAGCAGTAATACTCGCGATACGCAGTATTTT
J: TRBJ1-5; D: -; length: 14; V: TRBV6-6; size: few; CDR3: CASSLSLSNQPQHF; DNA: TGTGCCAGCAGTTTATCTCTTAGCAATCAGCCCCAGCATTTT
J: TRBJ2-7; D: -; length: 13; V: TRBV5-4; size: -; CDR3: CAITWAGMHEQYF; DNA: TGTGCTATAACCTGGGCGGGGATGCACGAGCAGTACTTC
J: TRBJ2-7; D: -; length: 13; V: TRBV5-5; size: -; CDR3: CASGLFQAYEQYF; DNA: TGTGCCAGTGGACTCTTCCAGGCCTACGAGCAGTACTTC
J: TRBJ1-2; D: -; length: 14; V: TRBV11-2; size: -; CDR3: CASSLGGGSYGYTF; DNA: TGTGCCAGCAGCTTAGGTGGGGGCTCCTATGGCTACACCTTC